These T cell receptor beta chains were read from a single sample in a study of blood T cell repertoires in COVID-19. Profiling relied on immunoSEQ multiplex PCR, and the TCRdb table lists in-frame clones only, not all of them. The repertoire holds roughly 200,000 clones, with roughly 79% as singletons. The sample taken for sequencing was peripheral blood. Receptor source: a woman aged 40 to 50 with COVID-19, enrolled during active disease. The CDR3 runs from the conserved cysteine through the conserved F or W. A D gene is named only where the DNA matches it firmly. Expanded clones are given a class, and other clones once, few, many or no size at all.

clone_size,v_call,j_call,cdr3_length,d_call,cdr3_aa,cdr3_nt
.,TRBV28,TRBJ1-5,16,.,CASKPYRGGGNQPQHF,TGTGCCAGCAAACCTTACCGGGGTGGCGGCAATCAGCCCCAGCATTTT
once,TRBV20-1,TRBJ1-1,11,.,CSARRRAEAFF,TGCAGTGCTCGGCGGAGGGCTGAAGCTTTCTTT
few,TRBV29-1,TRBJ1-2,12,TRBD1,CSVVEGAYGYTF,TGCAGCGTTGTTGAGGGGGCCTATGGCTACACCTTC
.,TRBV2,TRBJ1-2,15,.,CASSEVGTTNYGYTF,TGTGCCAGCAGTGAAGTAGGGACAACCAACTATGGCTACACCTTC
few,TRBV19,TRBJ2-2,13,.,CASSILGSGELFF,TGTGCCAGTAGTATACTAGGATCCGGGGAGCTGTTTTTT
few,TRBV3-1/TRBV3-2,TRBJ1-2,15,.,CASSPILQGGHGYTF,TGTGCCAGCAGCCCGATTTTACAGGGTGGACATGGCTACACCTTC
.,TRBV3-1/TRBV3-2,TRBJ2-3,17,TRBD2,CASSPSSGRAEWDTQYF,TGTGCCAGCAGCCCCTCTAGCGGGAGGGCTGAATGGGATACGCAGTATTTT
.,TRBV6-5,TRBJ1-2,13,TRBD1,CATGTGPFYGYTF,TGTGCCACCGGGACAGGCCCGTTCTATGGCTACACCTTC
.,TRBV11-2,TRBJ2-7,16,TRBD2,CASSWSTSGPTYEQYF,TGTGCCAGCAGCTGGTCGACTAGCGGGCCCACCTACGAGCAGTACTTC
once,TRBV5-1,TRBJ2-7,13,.,CASSQQGIYEQYF,TGCGCCAGCAGCCAACAGGGTATCTACGAGCAGTACTTC
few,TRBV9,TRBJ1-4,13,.,CASSVRTPGRLFF,TGTGCCAGCAGCGTCCGAACCCCGGGTAGACTGTTTTTT
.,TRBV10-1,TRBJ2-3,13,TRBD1,CARNTGETDTQYF,TGCGCCAGAAACACAGGGGAGACAGATACGCAGTATTTT
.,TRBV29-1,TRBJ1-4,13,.,CSVEGRPSEKLFF,TGCAGCGTTGAGGGGCGGCCGTCGGAAAAACTGTTTTTT
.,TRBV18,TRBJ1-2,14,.,CASSPRETDYGYTF,TGTGCCAGCTCACCACGCGAAACCGATTATGGCTACACCTTC
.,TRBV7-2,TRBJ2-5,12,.,CASSGTAGTQYF,TGTGCCAGCAGCGGTACGGCAGGGACCCAGTACTTC
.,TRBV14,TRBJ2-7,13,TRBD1,CASSPGQLYEQYF,TGTGCCAGCAGCCCGGGACAGCTTTACGAGCAGTACTTC
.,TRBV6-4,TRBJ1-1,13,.,CASSDYLNTEAFF,TGTGCCAGCAGTGACTACTTGAACACTGAAGCTTTCTTT
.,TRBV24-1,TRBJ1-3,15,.,CATSDSLDSGNTIYF,TGTGCCACCAGTGATTCGTTAGACTCTGGAAACACCATATATTTT
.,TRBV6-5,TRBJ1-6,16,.,CASSYSPPHYNSPLHF,TGTGCCAGCAGTTACTCCCCCCCACACTATAATTCACCCCTCCACTTT
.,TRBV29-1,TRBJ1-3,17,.,CSVEDRAVGGPGNTIYF,TGCAGCGTTGAAGATCGTGCGGTCGGGGGGCCTGGAAACACCATATATTTT
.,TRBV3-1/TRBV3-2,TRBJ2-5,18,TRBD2,CASSQEGGLAGRQETQYF,TGTGCCAGCAGCCAAGAAGGCGGACTAGCGGGTCGACAAGAGACCCAGTACTTC
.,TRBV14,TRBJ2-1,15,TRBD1,CASSQEDRANNEQFF,TGTGCCAGCAGCCAAGAAGACAGGGCCAACAATGAGCAGTTCTTC